This entry concerns a single T cell receptor (beta chain). CD8 cells classed as naive were CD45RO-negative and positively selected for CCR7, excluding terminally differentiated effector memory CD45RA+ cells. This sample was included in a study of shared clonotypes between healthy human individuals. The data were produced by immunoSEQ multiplex PCR, yet TCRdb's version contains in-frame clones alone and is incomplete. The table has about 870,000 clones, roughly 92% seen once; the top ten hold nearly 25%. The TCR comes from a man aged 30 to 45 in good health. The sample comprised naive CD8+ T cells sorted from blood.

CDR3 region: CASSFSQGERSGANVLTF. CDR3 bases: TGTGCCAGCAGCTTTAGCCAGGGGGAGCGCTCTGGGGCCAACGTCCTGACTTTC. The gene calls are TRBV11-2 and TRBJ2-6, with 7 positions matching TRBD1. Germline V gene lookup returns CDR1 SGHAT and CDR2 FQNNGV. The V gene end was trimmed by 3 bases and the J gene end by 0 bases; junction bases not matched to a gene: 8. The CDR3 length is 18 residues.